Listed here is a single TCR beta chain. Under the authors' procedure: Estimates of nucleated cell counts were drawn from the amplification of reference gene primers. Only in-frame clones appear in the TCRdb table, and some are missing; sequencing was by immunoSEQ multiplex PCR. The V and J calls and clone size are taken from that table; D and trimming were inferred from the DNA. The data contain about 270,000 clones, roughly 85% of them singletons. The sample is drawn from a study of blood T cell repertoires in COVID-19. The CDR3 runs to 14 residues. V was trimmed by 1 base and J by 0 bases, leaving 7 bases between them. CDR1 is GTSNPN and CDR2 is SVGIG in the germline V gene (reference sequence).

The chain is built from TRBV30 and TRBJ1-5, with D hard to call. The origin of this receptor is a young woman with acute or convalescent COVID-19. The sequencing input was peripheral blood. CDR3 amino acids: CAWSGLTSNQPQHF. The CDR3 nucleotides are TGTGCCTGGAGTGGACTGACTAGCAATCAGCCCCAGCATTTT. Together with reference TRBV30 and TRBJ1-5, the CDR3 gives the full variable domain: SQTIHQWPATLVQPVGSPLSLECTVEGTSNPNLYWYRQAAGRGLQLLFYSVGIGQISSEVPQNLSASRPQDRQFILSSKKLLLSDSGFYLCAWSGLTSNQPQHFGDGTRLSIL.